The sample holds a few counts of the clone carrying this T cell receptor (beta chain). The antigen is undetermined. Trimming removed 5 bases from V and 0 bases from J, with 13 bases in between. Germline CDR1 reads MNHEY; CDR2 reads SVGAGI. This CDR3 comprises 15 residues. Samples were taken at baseline and on day 1 of cycles 4 and 7. The sample originates from a study of OX40 agonist ivuxolimab in advanced cancers. The repertoire was sequenced with immunoSEQ multiplex PCR; TCRdb's copy has only in-frame clones and lacks some. The sample has 40,000 to 45,000 clones, 75% to 85% seen once. The study's findings and limits: Expanded clones belonging to CD8+ T cells outnumbered, on average, those of CD4+. What antigens the expanded peripheral T cells recognized was never established.

The sample here was CD4+ or CD8+ T cells sorted from blood, taken in a trial of the OX40 agonist ivuxolimab. The TCR originated in an adult with an advanced solid tumor such as melanoma, head and neck, liver or kidney cancer. This sequence joins TRBV6-5 and TRBJ1-2; a possible D gene is TRBD1 (6 bases). The CDR3, as DNA: TGTGCCAGCAGTCCCCGGGACATTCCTAACTATGGCTACACCTTC. This encodes CASSPRDIPNYGYTF.